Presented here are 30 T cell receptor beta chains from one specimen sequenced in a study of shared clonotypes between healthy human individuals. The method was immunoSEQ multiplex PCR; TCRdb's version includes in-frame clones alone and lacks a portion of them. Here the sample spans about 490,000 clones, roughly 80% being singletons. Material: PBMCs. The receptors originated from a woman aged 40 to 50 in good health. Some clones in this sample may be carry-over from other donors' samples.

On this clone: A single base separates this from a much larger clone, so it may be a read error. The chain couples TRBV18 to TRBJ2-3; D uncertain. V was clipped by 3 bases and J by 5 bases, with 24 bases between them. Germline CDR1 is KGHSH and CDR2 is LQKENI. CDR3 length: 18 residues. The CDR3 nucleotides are TGTGCCAGCTCACCCCTACTCGCAGGATCGGCGGTAGTAGATACGCAGTATTTT. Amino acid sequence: CASSPLLAGSAVVDTQYF.

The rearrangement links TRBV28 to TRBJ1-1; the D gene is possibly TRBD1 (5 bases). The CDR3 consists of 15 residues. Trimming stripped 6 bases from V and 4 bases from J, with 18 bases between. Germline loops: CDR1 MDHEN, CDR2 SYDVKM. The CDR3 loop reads CASRGPGGEFTEAFF. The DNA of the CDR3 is TGTGCCAGCAGGGGCCCTGGGGGGGAGTTCACTGAAGCTTTCTTT. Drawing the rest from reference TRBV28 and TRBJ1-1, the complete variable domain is DVKVTQSSRYLVKRTGEKVFLECVQDMDHENMFWYRQDPGLGLRLIYFSYDVKMKEKGDIPEGYSVSREKKERFSLILESASTNQTSMYLCASRGPGGEFTEAFFGQGTRLTVV.

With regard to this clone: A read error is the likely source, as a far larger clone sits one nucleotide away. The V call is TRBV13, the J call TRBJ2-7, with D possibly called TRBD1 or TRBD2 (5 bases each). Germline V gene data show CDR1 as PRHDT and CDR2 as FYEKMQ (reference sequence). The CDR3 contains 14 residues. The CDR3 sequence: CASSLGVPSYGQYF. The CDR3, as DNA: TGTGCCAGCAGCCTGGGGGTCCCCTCCTACGGGCAGTACTTC.

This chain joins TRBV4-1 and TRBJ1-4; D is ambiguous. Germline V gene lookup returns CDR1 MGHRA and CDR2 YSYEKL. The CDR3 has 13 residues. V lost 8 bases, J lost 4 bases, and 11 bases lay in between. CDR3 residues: CASRRGLNEKLFF. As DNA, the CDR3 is TGCGCCAGCCGCCGCGGCCTTAATGAAAAACTGTTTTTT.

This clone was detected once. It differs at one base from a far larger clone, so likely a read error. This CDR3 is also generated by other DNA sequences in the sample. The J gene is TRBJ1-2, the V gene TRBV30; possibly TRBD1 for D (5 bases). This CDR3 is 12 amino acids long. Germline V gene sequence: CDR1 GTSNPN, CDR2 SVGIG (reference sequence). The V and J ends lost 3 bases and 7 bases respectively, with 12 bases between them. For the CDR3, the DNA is TGTGCCTGGAGCGAACAGGCCGGTGGCTACACCTTC. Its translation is CAWSEQAGGYTF.

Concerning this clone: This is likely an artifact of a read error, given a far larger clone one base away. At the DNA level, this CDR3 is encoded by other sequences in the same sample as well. The CDR3 region is CSVEVATQETQYF. CDR3 DNA: TGTAGCGTTGAAGTAGCGACACAAGAGACCCAGTACTTC. The chain uses TRBV29-1 and TRBJ2-5; TRBD2 is a possible D gene (5 bases). Looked up from germline, CDR1 is SQVTM and CDR2 is ANQGSEA. The CDR3 totals 13 residues.

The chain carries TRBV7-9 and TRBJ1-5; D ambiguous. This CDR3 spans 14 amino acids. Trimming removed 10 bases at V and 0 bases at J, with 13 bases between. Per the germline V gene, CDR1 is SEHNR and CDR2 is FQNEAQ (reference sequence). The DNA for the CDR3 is TGTGCCACCGAGGGTGGCAATAGCAATCAGCCCCAGCATTTT. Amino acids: CATEGGNSNQPQHF.

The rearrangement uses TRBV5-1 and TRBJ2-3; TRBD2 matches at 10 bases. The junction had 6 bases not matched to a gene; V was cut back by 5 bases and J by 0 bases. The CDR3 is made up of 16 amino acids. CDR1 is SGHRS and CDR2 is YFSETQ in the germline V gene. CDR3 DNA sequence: TGCGCCAGCAGTTCCGGACTAGCGGAAAGCACAGATACGCAGTATTTT. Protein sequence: CASSSGLAESTDTQYF.

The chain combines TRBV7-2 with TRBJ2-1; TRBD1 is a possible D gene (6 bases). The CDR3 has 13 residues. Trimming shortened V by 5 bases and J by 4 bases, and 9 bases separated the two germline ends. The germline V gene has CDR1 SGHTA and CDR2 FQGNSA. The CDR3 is CASSEDSYNEQFF. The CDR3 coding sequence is TGTGCCAGCAGCGAGGACAGTTACAATGAGCAGTTCTTC. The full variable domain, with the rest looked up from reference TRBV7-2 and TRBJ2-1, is GAGVSQSPSNKVTEKGKDVELRCDPISGHTALYWYRQSLGQGLEFLIYFQGNSAPDKSGLPSDRFSAERTGGSVSTLTIQRTQQEDSAVYLCASSEDSYNEQFFGPGTRLTVL.

The CDR3 loop reads CASSTGTSNPYGYTF. CDR3 coding DNA: TGTGCCAGCAGCACTGGGACCTCAAACCCCTATGGCTACACCTTC. The V gene is TRBV5-4, the J gene TRBJ1-2, with D maybe TRBD1 (5 bases). V was cut by 4 bases and J by 4 bases, with 17 bases left in between. The length of the CDR3 is 15 residues. Per the germline V gene, CDR1 is SGHNT and CDR2 is YYREEE (reference sequence).

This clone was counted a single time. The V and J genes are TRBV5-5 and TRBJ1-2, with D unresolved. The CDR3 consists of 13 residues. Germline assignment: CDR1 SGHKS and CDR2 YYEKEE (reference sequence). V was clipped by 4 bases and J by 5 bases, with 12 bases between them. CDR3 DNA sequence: TGTGCCAGCAGCCCCGGACCCGGATATGGCTACACCTTC. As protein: CASSPGPGYGYTF.

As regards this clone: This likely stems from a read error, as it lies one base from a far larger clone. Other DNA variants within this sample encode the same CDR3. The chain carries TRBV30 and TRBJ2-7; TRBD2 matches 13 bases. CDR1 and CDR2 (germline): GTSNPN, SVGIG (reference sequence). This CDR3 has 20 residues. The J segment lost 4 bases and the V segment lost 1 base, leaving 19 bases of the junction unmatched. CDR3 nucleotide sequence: TGTGCCTGGAGTGCCGCTGCAGGGTGGGGACTAGCGGGAATAACTTACGAGCAGTACTTC. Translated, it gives CAWSAAAGWGLAGITYEQYF.

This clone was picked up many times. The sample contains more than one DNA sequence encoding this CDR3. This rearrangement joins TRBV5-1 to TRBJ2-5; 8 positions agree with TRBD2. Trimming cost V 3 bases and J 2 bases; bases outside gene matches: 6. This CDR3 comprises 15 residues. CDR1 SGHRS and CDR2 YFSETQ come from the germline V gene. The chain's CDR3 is CASSSTGTSQETQYF. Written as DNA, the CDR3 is TGCGCCAGCAGCTCCACCGGGACTAGTCAAGAGACCCAGTACTTC.

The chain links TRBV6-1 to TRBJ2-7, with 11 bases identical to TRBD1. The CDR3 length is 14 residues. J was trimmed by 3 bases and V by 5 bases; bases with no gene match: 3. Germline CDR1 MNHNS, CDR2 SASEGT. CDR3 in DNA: TGTGCCAGCAGTCGGACAGGGGGCGGCTACGAGCAGTACTTC. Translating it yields CASSRTGGGYEQYF.

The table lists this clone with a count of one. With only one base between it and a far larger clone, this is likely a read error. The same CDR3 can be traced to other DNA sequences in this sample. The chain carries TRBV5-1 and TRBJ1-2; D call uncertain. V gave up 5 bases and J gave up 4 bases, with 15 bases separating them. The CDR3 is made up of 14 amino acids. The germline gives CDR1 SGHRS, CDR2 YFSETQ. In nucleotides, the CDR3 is TGCGCCAGCAGTTTGACGGGTTTCTCCTATGGCTACACCTTC. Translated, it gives CASSLTGFSYGYTF. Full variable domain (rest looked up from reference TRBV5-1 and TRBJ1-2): KAGVTQTPRYLIKTRGQQVTLSCSPISGHRSVSWYQQTPGQGLQFLFEYFSETQRNKGNFPGRFSGRQFSNSRSEMNVSTLELGDSALYLCASSLTGFSYGYTFGSGTRLTVV.

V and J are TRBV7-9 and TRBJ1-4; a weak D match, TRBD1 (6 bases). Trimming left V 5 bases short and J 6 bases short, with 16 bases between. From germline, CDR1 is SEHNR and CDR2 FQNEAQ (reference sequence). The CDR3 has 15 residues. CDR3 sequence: CASSPYRADYEKLFF. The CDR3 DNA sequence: TGTGCCAGCAGCCCGTACAGGGCGGACTATGAAAAACTGTTTTTT.

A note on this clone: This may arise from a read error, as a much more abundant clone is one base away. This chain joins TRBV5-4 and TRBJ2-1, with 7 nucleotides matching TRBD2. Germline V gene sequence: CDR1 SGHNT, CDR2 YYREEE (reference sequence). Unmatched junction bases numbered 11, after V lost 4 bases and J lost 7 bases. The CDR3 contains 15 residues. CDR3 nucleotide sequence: TGTGCCAGCAGCCGGACTTGCGGGAGTCGTAATGAGCAGTTCTTC. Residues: CASSRTCGSRNEQFF. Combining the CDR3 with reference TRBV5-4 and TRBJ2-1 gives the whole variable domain ETGVTQSPTHLIKTRGQQVTLRCSSQSGHNTVSWYQQALGQGPQFIFQYYREEENGRGNFPPRFSGLQFPNYSSELNVNALELDDSALYLCASSRTCGSRNEQFFGPGTRLTVL.

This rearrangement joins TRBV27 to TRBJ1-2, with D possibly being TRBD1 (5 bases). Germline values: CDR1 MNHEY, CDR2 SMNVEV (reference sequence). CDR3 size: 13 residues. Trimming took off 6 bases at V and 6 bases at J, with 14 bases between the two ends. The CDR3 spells CASRQRRGDGYTF. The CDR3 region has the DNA TGTGCCAGCAGACAACGTCGGGGGGATGGCTACACCTTC.

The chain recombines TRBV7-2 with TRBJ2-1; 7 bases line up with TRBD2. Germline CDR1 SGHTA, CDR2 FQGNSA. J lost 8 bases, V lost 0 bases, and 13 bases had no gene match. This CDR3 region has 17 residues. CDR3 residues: CASSLASKGRGGDEQFF. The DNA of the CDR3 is TGTGCCAGCAGCTTAGCGTCGAAGGGGCGCGGGGGTGATGAGCAGTTCTTC. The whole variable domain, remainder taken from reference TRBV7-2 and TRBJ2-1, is GAGVSQSPSNKVTEKGKDVELRCDPISGHTALYWYRQSLGQGLEFLIYFQGNSAPDKSGLPSDRFSAERTGGSVSTLTIQRTQQEDSAVYLCASSLASKGRGGDEQFFGPGTRLTVL.

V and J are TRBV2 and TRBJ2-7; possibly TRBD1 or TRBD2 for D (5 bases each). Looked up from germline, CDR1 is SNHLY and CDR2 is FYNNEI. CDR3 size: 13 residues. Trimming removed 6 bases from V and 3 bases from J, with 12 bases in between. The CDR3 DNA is TGTGCCAGCAGCCGGGACGTTGACTACGAGCAGTACTTC. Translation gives CASSRDVDYEQYF. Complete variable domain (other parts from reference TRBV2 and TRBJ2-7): EPEVTQTPSHQVTQMGQEVILRCVPISNHLYFYWYRQILGQKVEFLVSFYNNEISEKSEIFDDQFSVERPDGSNFTLKIRSTKLEDSAMYFCASSRDVDYEQYFGPGTRLTVT.

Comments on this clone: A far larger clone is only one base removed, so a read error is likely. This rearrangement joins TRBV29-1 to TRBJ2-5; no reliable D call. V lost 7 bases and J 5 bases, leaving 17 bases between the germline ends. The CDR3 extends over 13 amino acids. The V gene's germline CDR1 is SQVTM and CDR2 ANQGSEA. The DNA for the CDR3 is TGCAGCGCCGGCCAGGAGCAGCTGGAGACCCAGTACTTC. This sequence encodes CSAGQEQLETQYF.

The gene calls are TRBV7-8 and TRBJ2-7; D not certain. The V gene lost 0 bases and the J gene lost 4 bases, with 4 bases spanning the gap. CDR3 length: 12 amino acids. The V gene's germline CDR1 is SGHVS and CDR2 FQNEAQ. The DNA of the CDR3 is TGTGCCAGCAGCTTAGCGAGGTACGAGCAGTACTTC. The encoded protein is CASSLARYEQYF.

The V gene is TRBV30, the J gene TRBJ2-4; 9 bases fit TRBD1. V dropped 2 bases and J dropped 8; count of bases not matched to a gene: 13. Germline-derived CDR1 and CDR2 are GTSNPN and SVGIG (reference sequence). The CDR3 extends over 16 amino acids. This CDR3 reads CAWSKGTGRRSDIQYF. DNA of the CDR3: TGTGCCTGGAGTAAAGGGACAGGGCGGCGGAGTGACATTCAGTACTTC.

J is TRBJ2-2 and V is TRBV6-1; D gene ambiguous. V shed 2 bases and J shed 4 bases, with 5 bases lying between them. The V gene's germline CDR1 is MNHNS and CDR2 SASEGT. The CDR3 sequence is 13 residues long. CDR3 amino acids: CASSELPTGELFF. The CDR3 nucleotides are TGTGCCAGCAGTGAATTGCCCACCGGGGAGCTGTTTTTT.

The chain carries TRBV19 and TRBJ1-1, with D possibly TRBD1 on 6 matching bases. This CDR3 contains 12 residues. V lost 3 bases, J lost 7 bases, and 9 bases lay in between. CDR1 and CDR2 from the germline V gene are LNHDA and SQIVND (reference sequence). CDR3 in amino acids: CASSILQGEAFF. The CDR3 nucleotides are TGTGCCAGTAGTATTTTACAGGGTGAAGCTTTCTTT.

Written as DNA, the CDR3 is TGTGCCAGCAGCTTAGGGCGGGAGGCACCCTACGAGCAGTACTTC. Amino acids: CASSLGREAPYEQYF. The V and J genes are TRBV7-2 and TRBJ2-7; TRBD2 matches at 8 bases. Trimming cost V 1 base and J 2 bases; bases outside gene matches: 4. The germline CDR1 and CDR2 sequences are SGHTA and FQGNSA. The CDR3 has 15 amino acids.

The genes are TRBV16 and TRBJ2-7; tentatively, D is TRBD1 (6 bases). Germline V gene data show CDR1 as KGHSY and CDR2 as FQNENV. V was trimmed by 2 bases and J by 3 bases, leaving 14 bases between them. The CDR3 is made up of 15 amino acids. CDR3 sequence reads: CASSQSGRGNYEQYF. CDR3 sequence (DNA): TGTGCCAGCAGCCAAAGTGGCAGGGGAAACTACGAGCAGTACTTC.

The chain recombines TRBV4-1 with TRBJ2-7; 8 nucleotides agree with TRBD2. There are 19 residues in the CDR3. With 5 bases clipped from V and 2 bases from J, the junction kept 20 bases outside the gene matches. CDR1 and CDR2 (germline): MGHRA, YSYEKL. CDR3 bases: TGCGCCAGCAGCTTCGTTCTTTCTAGCGGGTCTGCACTCCCCTACGAGCAGTACTTC. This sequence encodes CASSFVLSSGSALPYEQYF.

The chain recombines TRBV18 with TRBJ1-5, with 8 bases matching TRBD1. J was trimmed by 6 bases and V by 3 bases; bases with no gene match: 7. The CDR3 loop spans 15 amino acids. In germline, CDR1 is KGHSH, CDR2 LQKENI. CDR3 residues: CASSPLGQGAQPQHF. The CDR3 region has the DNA TGTGCCAGCTCACCCCTGGGGCAGGGGGCTCAGCCCCAGCATTTT.

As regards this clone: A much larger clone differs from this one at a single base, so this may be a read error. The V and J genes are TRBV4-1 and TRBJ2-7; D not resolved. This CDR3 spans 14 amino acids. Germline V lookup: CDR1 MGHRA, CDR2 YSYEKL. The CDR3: CASSQGIFSYEQCF. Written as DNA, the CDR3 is TGCGCCAGCAGCCAAGGAATTTTCTCCTACGAGCAGTGCTTC.